The TCR beta chain under discussion was sequenced for a study of beta chain features in type 1 diabetes. About the research overall: Investigators examined 107,917,701 sorted cells across all samples. The study's findings and limits: Lower insertion and higher deletion counts appeared at VDJ junctions in type 1 diabetes patients.

Remarks on this clone: Its antigen is not identified.

V lost 2 bases to trimming and J lost 4 bases, with 11 bases between them. The CDR3 spans 13 residues. The germline V gene encodes CDR1 GTSNPN and CDR2 SVGIG (reference sequence). TCRB transcripts that were expressed got sequenced, as all of the isolated RNA had been reverse transcribed. The repertoire was sequenced with immunoSEQ multiplex PCR; TCRdb's copy has only in-frame clones and lacks some. The table has about 220,000 clones, 9.5% to 13% seen once. The gene calls are TRBV30 and TRBJ1-2; D call uncertain. Source material: central memory CD4+ T cells from blood. The source of this sequence is a man aged 18-30 years in good health. The CDR3 nucleotides read TGTGCCTGGAGTAAAACAGTGTCCTATGGCTACACCTTC. Its translation: CAWSKTVSYGYTF.